Listed here are 12 T cell receptor beta chains from one sample, sequenced in a study of response to subunit inactivated influenza vaccine. Using its own MiXCR run on the RT-PCR reads, TCRdb lists one record per CDR3 protein. The top ten hold about a tenth of the sample, which has about 780,000 distinct CDR3 sequences, 18% seen once. Specimen: PBMCs from blood, collected 5 to 6 days after vaccination. These TCRs come from a man aged 45-65 years who received an inactivated influenza vaccine.

The V and J genes are TRBV25-1 and TRBJ2-5; D perhaps matches TRBD2 (6 bases). The CDR3 runs 13 residues. From germline, CDR1 is MGHDK and CDR2 SYGVNS. V was trimmed by 3 bases and J by 5 bases, leaving 10 bases between them. Here the CDR3 DNA reads TGTGCCAGCAGTGACGGGGGTCTGGAGACCCAGTACTTC. The encoded protein is CASSDGGLETQYF. Together with reference TRBV25-1 and TRBJ2-5, the CDR3 gives the full variable domain: EADIYQTPRYLVIGTGKKITLECSQTMGHDKMYWYQQDPGMELHLIHYSYGVNSTEKGDLSSESTVSRIRTEHFPLTLESARPSHTSQYLCASSDGGLETQYFGPGTRLLVL.

The V and J genes are TRBV30 and TRBJ1-5, with a tentative D call TRBD1 (5 bases). CDR1 is GTSNPN, CDR2 SVGIG, per germline (reference sequence). V lost 1 base, J lost 7 bases, and 11 bases lay in between. CDR3 length equals 13 residues. In DNA, the CDR3 is TGTGCCTGGAGTGGAGGGGTCAGACAGCCCCAGCATTTT. Amino acid sequence: CAWSGGVRQPQHF.

The chain joins TRBV5-1 to TRBJ2-5; TRBD1 matches at 9 bases. The CDR3 length is 15 residues. After removal of 6 bases from V and 5 bases from J, the junction contained 11 bases not matched to a gene. Germline lookup yields CDR1 SGHRS and CDR2 YFSETQ. The CDR3 spells CASTVKTGGWETQYF. Written as DNA, the CDR3 is TGCGCCAGCACCGTTAAGACAGGGGGTTGGGAGACCCAGTACTTC.

This clonotype was detected only a few times. The chain uses TRBV7-3 and TRBJ1-1; 11 bases fit TRBD1. V was clipped by 4 bases and J by 1 base; unmatched bases: 2. The germline CDR1 and CDR2 sequences are SGHTA and FQGTGA. The CDR3 totals 15 residues. CDR3 coding DNA: TGTGCCAGCAGCTCCGGGACAGGGGGGAACACTGAAGCTTTCTTT. Translation gives CASSSGTGGNTEAFF. The whole variable domain, remainder taken from reference TRBV7-3 and TRBJ1-1, is GAGVSQTPSNKVTEKGKYVELRCDPISGHTALYWYRQSLGQGPEFLIYFQGTGAADDSGLPNDRFFAVRPEGSVSTLKIQRTERGDSAVYLCASSSGTGGNTEAFFGQGTRLTVV.

The gene calls are TRBV10-3 and TRBJ2-5; 10 positions match TRBD2. From germline, CDR1 is ENHRY and CDR2 SYGVKD. This CDR3 contains 15 residues. Germline trimming cut 4 bases from V and 5 bases from J; bases unmatched to any gene: 7. CDR3 sequence: CAISGASGGPETQYF. As DNA, the CDR3 is TGTGCCATCAGTGGCGCTAGCGGGGGTCCGGAGACCCAGTACTTC.

The rearrangement links TRBV5-1 to TRBJ2-7, with 8 bases matching TRBD1. Germline assignment: CDR1 SGHRS and CDR2 YFSETQ. The V and J ends lost 0 bases and 2 bases, in that order; junction bases with no gene match: 4. This CDR3 has 15 residues. The CDR3 nucleotides read TGCGCCAGCAGCTTGGAGGCAGGGGGCACCTACGAGCAGTACTTC. Translated: CASSLEAGGTYEQYF.

This clonotype was seen a handful of times. The chain employs TRBV27 and TRBJ2-3; TRBD2 is a possible D gene (5 bases). Germline-derived CDR1 and CDR2 are MNHEY and SMNVEV (reference sequence). The CDR3 totals 15 residues. V lost 4 bases and J 2 bases, leaving 13 bases between the germline ends. The CDR3 coding sequence is TGTGCCAGCAGTTCGCGCGGACTTATCACAGATACGCAGTATTTT. Amino acids: CASSSRGLITDTQYF.

This clonotype came up a few times. This sequence joins TRBV10-3 and TRBJ1-1, with 8 nucleotides matching TRBD1. From germline, CDR1 is ENHRY and CDR2 SYGVKD. V gave up 6 bases and J gave up 1 base; unmatched junction bases: 4. The CDR3 extends over 14 amino acids. CDR3 sequence reads: CAIRAGQGNTEAFF. CDR3 sequence (DNA): TGTGCCATCAGGGCTGGACAGGGGAACACTGAAGCTTTCTTT.

The chain joins TRBV11-1 to TRBJ2-5, with no clear D. This CDR3 region has 13 residues. V gave up 5 bases and J gave up 3 bases, with 10 bases separating them. Looked up from germline, CDR1 is SGHAT and CDR2 is FQDESV (reference sequence). The CDR3 here is CASSHLGEETQYF. CDR3 coding DNA: TGTGCCAGCAGCCACCTCGGTGAAGAGACCCAGTACTTC.

This rearrangement joins TRBV7-8 to TRBJ2-1; TRBD2 aligns across 9 bases. The CDR3 sequence is 16 residues long. J was trimmed by 5 bases and V by 0 bases; bases with no gene match: 5. Germline CDR1 SGHVS, CDR2 FQNEAQ. The CDR3 DNA reads TGTGCCAGCAGCTTAGCTTTAGCGGGGGACCACAATGAGCAGTTCTTC. Translation: CASSLALAGDHNEQFF. Filled out from reference TRBV7-8 and TRBJ2-1, the complete variable domain reads GAGVSQSPRYKVAKRGQDVALRCDPISGHVSLFWYQQALGQGPEFLTYFQNEAQLDKSGLPSDRFFAERPEGSVSTLKIQRTQQEDSAVYLCASSLALAGDHNEQFFGPGTRLTVL.

The chain links TRBV5-1 to TRBJ1-6; maybe TRBD1 (5 bases). Looked up from germline, CDR1 is SGHRS and CDR2 is YFSETQ. The V gene lost 2 bases and the J gene lost 1 base, with 10 bases spanning the gap. The CDR3 runs to 16 residues. DNA of the CDR3: TGCGCCAGCAGCTTTCAGGGCAGTTCCTATAATTCACCCCTCCACTTT. It yields the protein CASSFQGSSYNSPLHF.

This clonotype was counted a few times. The rearrangement joins TRBV15 to TRBJ2-7; no definite D call. The CDR3 consists of 14 residues. Germline V gene lookup returns CDR1 LNHNV and CDR2 YYDKDF (reference sequence). The V end was cut by 1 base, the J end by 3 bases, with 10 bases between. CDR3 DNA sequence: TGTGCCACCAGCAGAGTTTGGATGCGCTACGAGCAGTACTTC. Translated: CATSRVWMRYEQYF.